The rows below give T cell receptor beta chains drawn from one sample of a study of blood T cell repertoires in COVID-19. TCRdb keeps only in-frame clones here, not all; method: immunoSEQ multiplex PCR. The sample yields about 190,000 clones, around 89% seen once. The sequencing sample was made of peripheral blood. These receptors all stem from a man in his forties or fifties with acute or convalescent COVID-19. The CDR3 runs from the conserved cysteine through the conserved F or W. The D gene is left open where the match is weak. A clone size is listed for some rows: how often the clone was seen (once, few, many), or a class if it is expanded.

V gene	J gene	D gene	CDR3 length	clone size	CDR3 DNA	CDR3 protein
TRBV20-1	TRBJ2-3	TRBD2	15	-	TGCAGTGCTAGTTCTGCTAGCGGGGCCACAGATACGCAGTATTTT	CSASSASGATDTQYF
TRBV28	TRBJ2-1	TRBD1	16	-	TGTGCCAGCAGTTTTAAGGGACAGGTTACCTACAATGAGCAGTTCTTC	CASSFKGQVTYNEQFF
TRBV30	TRBJ2-5	-	13	-	TGTGCCTGGAGTGTGGTGGAGGGTGAGACCCAGTACTTC	CAWSVVEGETQYF
TRBV7-2	TRBJ2-1	TRBD2	13	-	TGTGCCAGCAGCTTAGGCGGGGGAAATGAGCAGTTCTTC	CASSLGGGNEQFF
TRBV11-2	TRBJ2-7	TRBD1	14	-	TGTGCCAGCAGCTACCGGGACAGCCTCTACGAGCAGTACTTC	CASSYRDSLYEQYF
TRBV19	TRBJ2-3	-	15	-	TGTGCCAGTAGGGGTGCGGGGAGGAACACAGATACGCAGTATTTT	CASRGAGRNTDTQYF
TRBV19	TRBJ1-5	TRBD1	15	-	TGTGCCACCCACCCGGACAGGGGGCTCAATCAGCCCCAGCATTTT	CATHPDRGLNQPQHF
TRBV28	TRBJ1-3	TRBD1	14	-	TGTGCCAGCAATGACAGGGGGGGTGGAAACACCATATATTTT	CASNDRGGGNTIYF
TRBV28	TRBJ2-7	TRBD2	15	-	TGTGCCAGCAGGAAGGGACTAGCGGGACTCTACGAGCAGTACTTC	CASRKGLAGLYEQYF
TRBV5-5	TRBJ1-1	TRBD1	11	-	TGTGCCAGCAGCGGTTACAGGGGAGCTTTCTTT	CASSGYRGAFF
TRBV7-9	TRBJ1-5	-	13	-	TGTGCCAGCAGCCCCCGAGAGAATCAGCCCCAGCATTTT	CASSPRENQPQHF
TRBV19	TRBJ1-5	-	16	once	TGTGCCAGTAGTAACCGGGGGGCACCTAGCAATCAGCCCCAGCATTTT	CASSNRGAPSNQPQHF
TRBV21-1	TRBJ1-1	-	15	once	TGTGCCAGCAGCAGGTTCCGGACAGGGGTTACTGAAGCTTTCTTT	CASSRFRTGVTEAFF
TRBV6-5	TRBJ2-1	-	13	-	TGTGCCAGCAGGTGGGAGTACGGGAATGAGCAGTTCTTC	CASRWEYGNEQFF
TRBV5-1	TRBJ1-4	TRBD1	15	-	TGCGCCAGCAGCTTGCGGGGACAGGGAAGCGAAAAACTGTTTTTT	CASSLRGQGSEKLFF
TRBV5-4	TRBJ2-2	-	16	-	TGTGCCAGCAGCCCCGATCCTGGCGGGAATGACGGGGAGCTGTTTTTT	CASSPDPGGNDGELFF
TRBV30	TRBJ2-2	TRBD2	14	-	TGTGCCTGGGATATCACCCGGGGGGCCGGGGAGCTGTTTTTT	CAWDITRGAGELFF
TRBV7-2	TRBJ2-1	TRBD2	17	-	TGTGCCAGCAGCTTGACGGGACTAGCGGGGAACTACAATGAGCAGTTCTTC	CASSLTGLAGNYNEQFF
TRBV3-1/TRBV3-2	TRBJ2-3	TRBD2	15	few	TGTGCCAGCAGCCCGACTAGCGGGTCCACAGATACGCAGTATTTT	CASSPTSGSTDTQYF
TRBV15	TRBJ2-1	TRBD2	15	-	TGTGCCACCAGCAGACTAGCGGGGGTCTACAATGAGCAGTTCTTC	CATSRLAGVYNEQFF
TRBV18	TRBJ2-1	-	14	many	TGTGCCAGCTCACCAACCGAGGAAATCAATGAGCAGTTCTTC	CASSPTEEINEQFF
TRBV28	TRBJ1-6	-	12	-	TGTGCCAGCAGTCCGACAGATTCACCCCTCCACTTT	CASSPTDSPLHF
TRBV5-4	TRBJ2-7	TRBD1	16	-	TGTGCCAGCAGCTTGGCCCCGGGACAGGGGCTCTACGAGCAGTACTTC	CASSLAPGQGLYEQYF
TRBV30	TRBJ2-5	-	15	-	TGTGCCTGGAGTGTAAGGGGTCAGTTCGGAAAGACCCAGTACTTC	CAWSVRGQFGKTQYF
TRBV27	TRBJ2-7	TRBD1	13	-	TGTGCCAGCAGCCTTGGGACAGTCAGCGAGCAGTACTTC	CASSLGTVSEQYF
TRBV10-2	TRBJ1-5	-	14	-	TGCGCCACCGGACAGACCTATAGCAATCAGCCCCAGCATTTT	CATGQTYSNQPQHF
TRBV19	TRBJ2-1	-	11	-	TGTGCCAGTAGTGTGGCATTTGAGCAGTTCTTC	CASSVAFEQFF
TRBV5-4	TRBJ2-7	-	13	-	TGTGCCAGCAGTCCGAACCAGGGGTACGAGCAGTACTTC	CASSPNQGYEQYF
TRBV19	TRBJ1-5	-	13	-	TGTGCCAGTGACCCGACAGGAGATCAGCCCCAGCATTTT	CASDPTGDQPQHF
TRBV7-9	TRBJ1-3	-	14	-	TGTGCCAGCAGCTTAACGGGCTCTGGAAACACCATATATTTT	CASSLTGSGNTIYF
TRBV7-9	TRBJ2-7	TRBD2	15	few	TGTGCCAGCAGCGCAACTAGCGGGAGGACCTACGAGCAGTACTTC	CASSATSGRTYEQYF
TRBV27	TRBJ1-1	TRBD1	18	-	TGTGCCAGCAGTTTGCGATACTCCGGGACAGTCATGAACACTGAAGCTTTCTTT	CASSLRYSGTVMNTEAFF
TRBV19	TRBJ1-5	TRBD1	15	once	TGTGCCAGTAGAGACAGGGAATATAGCAATCAGCCCCAGCATTTT	CASRDREYSNQPQHF
TRBV10-1	TRBJ2-3	TRBD1	14	-	TGCGCCAGCAGTGAGGGACAGGGGGCAGATACGCAGTATTTT	CASSEGQGADTQYF
TRBV19	TRBJ2-2	TRBD2	15	-	TGTGCCAGTAGCCTATCCGCGGGAGGGATCCGGGAGCTGTTTTTT	CASSLSAGGIRELFF
TRBV6-5	TRBJ2-5	-	15	few	TGTGCCAGCAGGGACAGAGAACTGTACCAAGAGACCCAGTACTTC	CASRDRELYQETQYF
TRBV10-2	TRBJ1-6	-	16	-	TGCGCCAGCAGTGAGGGCATCAGCTCCTATAATTCACCCCTCCACTTT	CASSEGISSYNSPLHF
TRBV28	TRBJ2-6	-	16	-	TGTGCCAGCTCAGGTGAGCGGCCCTCTGGGGCCAACGTCCTGACTTTC	CASSGERPSGANVLTF
TRBV10-3	TRBJ1-1	-	13	-	TGTGCCATCAGAACAGACCTAAACACTGAAGCTTTCTTT	CAIRTDLNTEAFF
TRBV7-9	TRBJ2-7	-	16	-	TGTGCCAGCAGCTTATCAGGGGCTGCCGGAGGCTACGAGCAGTACTTC	CASSLSGAAGGYEQYF
TRBV3-1/TRBV3-2	TRBJ2-1	TRBD2	15	-	TGTGCCAGCAGCCAAGCGGGAGGGGGGTACAATGAGCAGTTCTTC	CASSQAGGGYNEQFF
TRBV27	TRBJ1-1	TRBD1	11	few	TGTGCCAGCGTCCGACAGGGAGAAGCTTTCTTT	CASVRQGEAFF
TRBV19	TRBJ1-1	TRBD1	16	-	TGTGCCAGTAGTGGACAGGGACCAACCCCGAACACTGAAGCTTTCTTT	CASSGQGPTPNTEAFF
TRBV27	TRBJ1-2	-	15	-	TGTGCCAGCAGCCAATGGGCTGACAGAACAAGAGGCTACACCTTC	CASSQWADRTRGYTF
TRBV6-5	TRBJ2-3	TRBD1	15	-	TGTGCCAGCAGAGCGACAGGGGGCTACACAGATACGCAGTATTTT	CASRATGGYTDTQYF
TRBV2	TRBJ2-2	TRBD2	16	-	TGTGCCAGCAGCCTAAACCCTAGCGGGAGTGCCGGGGAGCTGTTTTTT	CASSLNPSGSAGELFF
TRBV2	TRBJ1-6	-	15	-	TGTGCCAGCAGTGATACGTTGGGCAGAAATTCACCCCTCCACTTT	CASSDTLGRNSPLHF
TRBV3-1/TRBV3-2	TRBJ2-7	TRBD1	15	once	TGTGCCAGCAGCCACGCGGCTGGACAGGTCTACGAGCAGTACTTC	CASSHAAGQVYEQYF
TRBV4-2	TRBJ1-1	-	14	-	TGTGCCAGCAGCCCCCAAAGGGGGAACACTGAAGCTTTCTTT	CASSPQRGNTEAFF
TRBV5-8	TRBJ1-3	TRBD1	19	once	TGTGCCAGCAGCCCGAAGGGGGAGACAGGGTCCTTCTCTGGAAACACCATATATTTT	CASSPKGETGSFSGNTIYF
TRBV9	TRBJ2-5	TRBD2	16	few	TGTGCCAGCAGCGATACTAGCGGGAGGTACCAAGAGACCCAGTACTTC	CASSDTSGRYQETQYF
TRBV7-2	TRBJ2-5	-	14	-	TGTGCCAGCAGCTTTGCGGGGTGGCAAGAGACCCAGTACTTC	CASSFAGWQETQYF
TRBV7-9	TRBJ2-5	TRBD2	15	-	TGTGCCAGCAGCTTAGTAGCGGGGGGACAAGAGACCCAGTACTTC	CASSLVAGGQETQYF
TRBV29-1	TRBJ2-1	TRBD2	13	-	TGCAGCGGGGGACTAGCGGCCTACAATGAGCAGTTCTTC	CSGGLAAYNEQFF
TRBV19	TRBJ2-2	TRBD1	15	-	TGTGCCAGTACCCTTCGGACAGGCGGTACCGGGGAGCTGTTTTTT	CASTLRTGGTGELFF